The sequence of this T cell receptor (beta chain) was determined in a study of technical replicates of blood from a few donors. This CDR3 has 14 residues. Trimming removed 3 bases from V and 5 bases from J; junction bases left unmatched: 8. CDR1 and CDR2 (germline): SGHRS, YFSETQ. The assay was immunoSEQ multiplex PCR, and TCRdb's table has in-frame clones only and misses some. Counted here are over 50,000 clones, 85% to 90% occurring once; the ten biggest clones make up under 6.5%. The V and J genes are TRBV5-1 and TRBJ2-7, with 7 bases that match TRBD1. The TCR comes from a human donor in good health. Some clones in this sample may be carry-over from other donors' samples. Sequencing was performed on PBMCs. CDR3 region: CASSSTGLRDEQYF. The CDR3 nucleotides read TGCGCCAGCAGCTCGACAGGGCTTCGGGACGAGCAGTACTTC.